The next 16 T cell receptor beta chains were all read from a single sample in a study of regulatory T cells in long-lasting Graves disease. CDR3-region Arm-PCR and iRepertoire HTBI primers produced the TCR beta libraries. Each CDR3 protein gets one entry after TCRdb re-called the multiplex PCR reads with MiXCR. Here the sample spans 250,000 to 400,000 distinct CDR3 sequences, more than 15% being singletons. The time point: newly diagnosed GD, antithyroid drugs for less than 3 months. Making the TCR library involved RNA that had been extracted from PBMCs. The sample was peripheral blood mononuclear cells (PBMCs), taken at new diagnosis, from a patient treated with antithyroid drugs. These receptor sequences come from a female donor with Graves disease.

The chain employs TRBV9 and TRBJ2-7, with TRBD1 identical over 12 bases. The CDR3 has 15 amino acids. Germline V lookup: CDR1 SGDLS, CDR2 YYNGEE. V lost 3 bases to trimming and J lost 5 bases; unmatched junction nucleotides: 6. CDR3 sequence (DNA): TGTGCCAGCAGCGACCCCGGGACAGGGGGCAACGAGCAGTACTTC. Protein sequence: CASSDPGTGGNEQYF.

About this clonotype: This likely stems from a read error, as it lies one base from a far larger clone. The chain couples TRBV20-1 to TRBJ2-1, with TRBD2 identical over 11 bases. V was pared by 4 bases and J by 10 bases, with 9 bases of the junction left unmatched. Per germline, CDR1 DFQATT and CDR2 SNEGSKA (reference sequence). This CDR3 contains 14 residues. CDR3 amino acids: CSAIAGGPVHEQFF. DNA of the CDR3: TGCAGTGCTATAGCGGGAGGGCCGGTCCACGAGCAGTTCTTC.

The gene calls are TRBV19 and TRBJ2-1; 7 bases line up with TRBD2. V lost 4 bases, J lost 3 bases, and 15 bases stayed unmatched. The CDR3 runs 18 residues. Germline CDR1 reads LNHDA; CDR2 reads SQIVND (reference sequence). In DNA form, the CDR3 reads TGTGCCAGTAGTAAAGCGCCGACTAGCCCGGCAAACTACAATGAGCAGTTCTTC. Translated, it gives CASSKAPTSPANYNEQFF.

Many counts were recorded for this clonotype. The V gene is TRBV28, the J gene TRBJ2-3, with TRBD1 identical over 9 bases. Germline V lookup: CDR1 MDHEN, CDR2 SYDVKM. CDR3 size: 15 residues. Unmatched junction bases numbered 4, after V lost 5 bases and J lost 1 base. The CDR3: CASSDRGGRTDTQYF. CDR3 sequence (DNA): TGTGCCAGCAGTGACAGGGGGGGACGCACAGATACGCAGTATTTT.

This chain uses TRBV5-6 with TRBJ1-3, with unresolved D. V lost 4 bases and J 2 bases, leaving 10 bases between the germline ends. Germline-derived CDR1 and CDR2 are SGHDT and YYEEEE. The CDR3 runs to 14 residues. CDR3: CASSIGDTGNTIYF. CDR3 nucleotides: TGTGCCAGCAGCATCGGGGATACTGGAAACACCATATATTTT.

The V gene is TRBV20-1, the J gene TRBJ1-6, with D unclear. V was cut by 1 base and J by 8 bases, with 18 bases left in between. Germline loops: CDR1 DFQATT, CDR2 SNEGSKA (reference sequence). The CDR3 runs 16 residues. The chain's CDR3 is CSARGPPLQPDSPLHF. The CDR3, as DNA: TGCAGTGCTAGAGGGCCTCCCCTACAACCAGATTCACCCCTCCACTTT.

Points on this clonotype: A clone one base away is much larger, so this may be a read error. The DNA of the CDR3 is TGTGCCAGCAGCCCCGGTCCCGCGGAGAATCCACCCCTCCACTTT. It is translated as CASSPGPAENPPLHF. The rearrangement links TRBV27 to TRBJ1-6; D is ambiguous. Trimming stripped 6 bases from V and 11 bases from J, with 20 bases between. Germline-derived CDR1 and CDR2 are MNHEY and SMNVEV (reference sequence). The CDR3 covers 15 residues.

This clonotype was seen many times. This chain joins TRBV20-1 and TRBJ1-1; D gene unclear. Trimming left V 4 bases short and J 6 bases short, with 18 bases between. Germline V gives CDR1 DFQATT, CDR2 SNEGSKA (reference sequence). The CDR3 is 14 amino acids. CDR3 residues: CSAMRREGYAEAFF. In DNA, the CDR3 is TGCAGTGCTATGCGTCGGGAGGGATATGCTGAAGCTTTCTTT.

The chain is built from TRBV20-1 and TRBJ2-3; 7 bases map to TRBD2. From germline, CDR1 is DFQATT and CDR2 SNEGSKA (reference sequence). This CDR3 is built from 16 residues. Unmatched junction bases numbered 9, after V lost 3 bases and J lost 0 bases. The CDR3 DNA reads TGCAGTGCTAGGGCTTTACGGCGGGAGAGCACAGATACGCAGTATTTT. Translated, it gives CSARALRRESTDTQYF.

This chain connects TRBV7-9 to TRBJ1-2; 7 nucleotides match TRBD1. CDR3 length: 15 amino acids. From germline, CDR1 is SEHNR and CDR2 FQNEAQ (reference sequence). V trimming: 5 bases; J trimming: 0 bases; junction bases outside the gene matches: 6. CDR3 protein: CASSPRDRANYGYTF. The CDR3 DNA follows: TGTGCCAGCAGCCCCCGGGACAGAGCTAACTATGGCTACACCTTC.

This clonotype was observed many times. One end of the junction does not line up with germline, which may come from a read error. The gene calls are TRBV12-3 or TRBV12-4 and TRBJ2-7; 7 positions agree with TRBD2. This CDR3 is 11 amino acids long. DNA of the CDR3: TGTGCCAGCAGTTTAGGGCGGGGGTCGTTTTTC. It codes for CASSLGRGSFF.

This sequence joins TRBV7-3 and TRBJ2-3, with unresolved D. This CDR3 comprises 16 residues. The V end was cut by 2 bases, the J end by 2 bases, with 14 bases between. Germline CDR1 SGHTA, CDR2 FQGTGA. CDR3 nucleotide sequence: TGTGCCAGCAGCTTAGTCGCACTAAACTACACAGATACGCAGTATTTT. This encodes CASSLVALNYTDTQYF.

Ten or more counts support this clonotype. The chain carries TRBV9 and TRBJ2-2; 11 bases match TRBD2. V lost 5 bases, J lost 3 bases, and 12 bases stayed unmatched. Per germline, CDR1 SGDLS and CDR2 YYNGEE. This CDR3 comprises 18 residues. CDR3 DNA sequence: TGTGCCAGCAGAGCACAGGTGGGACTAGCGGCGGACACCGGGGAGCTGTTTTTT. Its translation: CASRAQVGLAADTGELFF. The full variable domain, with the rest looked up from reference TRBV9 and TRBJ2-2, is DSGVTQTPKHLITATGQRVTLRCSPRSGDLSVYWYQQSLDQGLQFLIQYYNGEERAKGNILERFSAQQFPDLHSELNLSSLELGDSALYFCASRAQVGLAADTGELFFGEGSRLTVL.

The table lists this clonotype with many counts. The genes are TRBV6-1 and TRBJ2-5, with a tentative D call TRBD2 (5 bases). Germline values: CDR1 MNHNS, CDR2 SASEGT. The CDR3 runs to 18 residues. Trimming shortened V by 8 bases and J by 5 bases, and 30 bases separated the two germline ends. The CDR3 is CASPLAVELRSPSETQYF. CDR3 nucleotides: TGTGCCAGCCCCCTAGCTGTTGAGCTACGTAGCCCATCGGAGACCCAGTACTTC.

This clonotype has a handful of counts. The chain carries TRBV25-1 and TRBJ2-3, with D maybe TRBD2 (5 bases). The CDR3 contains 14 residues. The germline V gene has CDR1 MGHDK and CDR2 SYGVNS. Trimming took 4 bases from V and 0 from J, leaving 8 bases between them. This CDR3 is CASSVAGSTDTQYF. DNA of the CDR3: TGTGCCAGCAGTGTGGCGGGTAGCACAGATACGCAGTATTTT. The full variable domain, in which reference TRBV25-1 and TRBJ2-3 provide the parts outside the CDR3, is EADIYQTPRYLVIGTGKKITLECSQTMGHDKMYWYQQDPGMELHLIHYSYGVNSTEKGDLSSESTVSRIRTEHFPLTLESARPSHTSQYLCASSVAGSTDTQYFGPGTRLTVL.

The chain couples TRBV2 to TRBJ2-3; TRBD2 aligns across 11 bases. Trimming cost V 10 bases and J 0 bases; bases outside gene matches: 9. The germline V gene has CDR1 SNHLY and CDR2 FYNNEI. CDR3 length: 16 residues. Here the CDR3 reads CATSKPSGRSTDTQYF. The CDR3 DNA follows: TGTGCCACCTCTAAACCTAGCGGGAGGAGCACAGATACGCAGTATTTT.